Detailed here is one T cell receptor (beta chain). As yet, its antigen is unknown. Primers: 60 Vbeta forward and 13 Jbeta reverse. Sequencing was performed with immunoSEQ multiplex PCR; in TCRdb, only in-frame clones are kept and a portion is missing. The data hold about 140,000 clones, with 75% to 90% observed a single time. The sample comes from a study of cytomegalovirus exposure and HLA in healthy donors. Background on the study: Approximately 200 million T cells yielded under 130 million unique TCR beta sequences in earlier analysis.

Sampled while nominally healthy, donors likely had unrecorded immune exposures. The CDR3 contains 15 residues. V lost 2 bases and J lost 5; bases outside the gene matches: 5. Germline assignment: CDR1 MNHEY and CDR2 SVGAGI. Study conclusions and caveats: Among immune exposure information, only CMV serostatus was available. Follow-up analysis found HLA locus-dependent TCR association rates, highest for DRB1 and lowest for HLA-C.

The chain employs TRBV6-5 and TRBJ2-1; 8 nucleotides align to TRBD2. Sequenced material: PBMCs. The sequence came from a female donor in good health and CMV-seronegative. The CDR3, as DNA: TGTGCCAGCAGTTACCGATCACTAGCGGACAATGAGCAGTTCTTC. Translated, it gives CASSYRSLADNEQFF.